This T cell receptor (beta chain) originates from a study of response to subunit inactivated influenza vaccine. TCRdb fed the RT-PCR reads into MiXCR, producing one record per CDR3 protein. The sample holds a few hundred thousand distinct CDR3 sequences, approximately 10% seen once. The CDR3 covers 15 residues. Per the germline V gene, CDR1 is MNHEY and CDR2 is SVGEGT. The junction had 10 bases not matched to a gene; V was cut back by 6 bases and J by 8 bases. This same sample was also taken into another study, of T cells expressing NK-cell markers. That source notes: Making the TCR beta cDNA relied on 5'RACE template switching with UMIs. In over 5 donors, dominant CD3+CD56+NKG2C+ clonotypes ranked among the top 10 CD8+ clonotypes.

This receptor was taken from a man aged 45-65 years who received an inactivated influenza vaccine. This specimen was PBMCs from blood, taken on the day of vaccination. The gene calls are TRBV6-2 or TRBV6-3 and TRBJ2-1, with 10 bases that match TRBD1. CDR3 amino acids: CASSAPGQGKDEQFF. DNA for the CDR3: TGTGCCAGCAGCGCACCGGGACAGGGGAAGGATGAGCAGTTCTTC.